This T cell receptor (beta chain) was sequenced during a study of T cells after posttransplantation cyclophosphamide. Using immunoSEQ multiplex PCR, the repertoire was profiled, and TCRdb retains in-frame clones only, with some absent. The sample shows roughly 10,000 clones, 90% to 95% of them seen only once. The CDR3 spans 12 residues. From germline, CDR1 is PRHDT and CDR2 FYEKMQ (reference sequence). The junction had 5 bases not matched to a gene; V was cut back by 4 bases and J by 12 bases. The sequence came from a man aged 25 to 40 in good health and a related stem cell transplant donor. Input material: naive CD8+ T cells sorted from PBMCs. This chain uses TRBV13 with TRBJ1-4; TRBD1 agrees at 7 bases. The CDR3 coding sequence is TGTGCCAGCAGCTCGTACAGGGGCGAACTGTTTTTT. Amino acid sequence: CASSSYRGELFF.